This T cell receptor beta chain was sequenced for a study of Ad26.COV2.S vaccination and SARS-CoV-2 variants. About the study: The authors gave Ad26.COV2.S intramuscularly, either once or twice 56 days apart.

Study-wide findings and caveats: Reported post-vaccination CD8+ and CD4+ T cell responses to spike showed substantial breadth. People given the vaccine had a wider spike-specific TCR breadth than placebo recipients did.

TCRdb's table, derived via immunoSEQ multiplex PCR, lists solely in-frame clones and lacks some. The table has approximately 500,000 clones, roughly nine tenths seen once; the top ten hold roughly 13%. The CDR3 length is 11 residues. CDR1 is GTSNPN, CDR2 SVGIG, per germline (reference sequence). The V end was cut by 6 bases, the J end by 5 bases, with 10 bases between. The treatment: over 15 received Ad26.COV2.S at low or high dose, single or two shots; about 5 received placebo; per-sample allocation not given. The samples were gathered on day 63 after the first injection of vaccine or placebo. On this clone itself: What it binds is unknown.

This chain joins TRBV30 and TRBJ2-5; no reliable D call. The input for sequencing was peripheral blood, taken in a trial of Ad26.COV2.S vaccine versus placebo. This TCR derives from a person aged 18-65 years who received the Ad26.COV2.S COVID-19 vaccine or a placebo. CDR3 in amino acids: CACRLWETQYF. The CDR3 DNA reads TGTGCCTGTAGACTGTGGGAGACCCAGTACTTC.